This is a list of T cell receptor beta chains from one sample in a study of blood T cell repertoires in COVID-19. This table comes from immunoSEQ multiplex PCR, and its TCRdb copy is limited to in-frame clones, with some not included. Of 100,000 or so clones in the sample, 85% to 95% were seen once. Specimen: peripheral blood. These receptors all come from a woman aged 50 to 60 in a cohort sampled during active COVID-19. Both conserved end residues are trimmed from each CDR3. Fields, in order: V gene, J gene, CDR3 protein.

TRBV9,TRBJ1-3,ASSAGQGNTIY
TRBV24-1,TRBJ2-1,ATSAPVGLAGYNEQF
TRBV7-9,TRBJ2-7,ASSSPRQLYYEQY
TRBV5-1,TRBJ1-2,ASSSRHREPNYGYT
TRBV6-6,TRBJ1-2,ASSYSTATTNGYT
TRBV27,TRBJ2-3,ASSLMGQEY
TRBV2,TRBJ2-1,ASTSGSSYNEQF
TRBV19,TRBJ2-7,ASSIGFPRSGEQY
TRBV7-9,TRBJ2-6,ATRARRSFSGANVLT
TRBV18,TRBJ2-7,ASSPPGPSGEQY
TRBV19,TRBJ2-1,ASSTRPGTGNEQF
TRBV3-1/TRBV3-2,TRBJ1-1,ASSQDQAGGVTEAF
TRBV3-1/TRBV3-2,TRBJ2-5,ASSQADGTVQYQETQY
TRBV29-1,TRBJ2-3,SGGLAGATDTQY
TRBV28,TRBJ1-4,ASSPGQRNEKLF
TRBV3-1/TRBV3-2,TRBJ2-5,ASSQTGTGGETQY
TRBV27,TRBJ2-7,ASSKSLAGFSYEQY
TRBV29-1,TRBJ1-1,SVENGRGFTEAF
TRBV19,TRBJ2-1,ASVSYNEQF
TRBV4-1,TRBJ1-4,ASSQEEVRTNEKLF
TRBV7-8,TRBJ2-5,ASSWTDSRGGYQETQY
TRBV27,TRBJ2-1,ATSNREPYNEQF
TRBV5-6,TRBJ1-5,ASSSRRGGDPYQPQH
TRBV19,TRBJ2-5,ASAPKTGYETQY
TRBV28,TRBJ2-4,ASSLLGDAKNIQY
TRBV19,TRBJ1-2,ASSTRDSYGYT
TRBV5-4,TRBJ1-2,ASSSDGLYGYT
TRBV28,TRBJ2-7,ASSRVMEYEQY
TRBV10-3,TRBJ1-6,AISDGTGTYSPLH
TRBV5-1,TRBJ2-7,ASSLGTQTYEQY
TRBV18,TRBJ1-1,ASSPLSGDTEAF
TRBV7-6,TRBJ1-3,ASSARQGPSGNTIY
TRBV5-6,TRBJ1-4,ASSLGPGATNEKLF
TRBV3-1/TRBV3-2,TRBJ2-3,ASSPGGAYTDTQY